Described below is a single T cell receptor beta chain sequence and its context. What it binds is unknown. TCRbeta libraries were built with three rounds of nested PCR, modified from ARM-PCR. TCRdb re-called the multiplex PCR reads through MiXCR, storing one row per CDR3 protein. The sample lists 100,000 to 150,000 distinct CDR3 sequences; about 66% were seen once. V was pared by 0 bases and J by 7 bases, with 13 bases between. CDR1 is GTSNPN and CDR2 is SVGIG in the germline V gene (reference sequence). This CDR3 is 13 amino acids long. The sample belongs to a study of tumor and adjacent non-tumor tissue in lung cancer. Whole-study context: Patients comprised roughly 12 adenocarcinoma, a couple of squamous cell carcinoma and 1 small cell lung cancer. Patients were aged about 30 to 76, approximately 11 men and a handful of women, stage I to III. General study results and limits: Tumor tissue had significantly higher TCR diversity than normal lung. Normal lung showed higher cumulative top 100 clone frequency than tumor.

This sample's RNA came from whole unsorted tissue. The sequence was collected from a man aged 25 to 40 with non-small cell lung cancer. The sample was lung tumor tissue. V usage is TRBV30 and J usage is TRBJ2-7, with D perhaps matching TRBD1 or TRBD2 (7 bases each). CDR3 nucleotides: TGTGCCTGGAGTGTAGCCAGGGGGGGAGAGCAGTACTTC. It yields the protein CAWSVARGGEQYF.